Sequencing of this T cell receptor beta chain was carried out in a study of blood T cell repertoires in COVID-19. Produced via immunoSEQ multiplex PCR; TCRdb's table is partial and in-frame only. The profile shows under 200,000 clones, 85% to 90% of them singletons. V trimming: 4 bases; J trimming: 10 bases; junction bases outside the gene matches: 4. Germline CDR1 GTSNPN, CDR2 SVGIG (reference sequence). The CDR3 extends over 11 amino acids. This sequence was found in a man aged 18 to 30 with active or convalescent COVID-19. The sequencing input was peripheral blood. V usage is TRBV30 and J usage is TRBJ2-1, with 7 bases that match TRBD2. DNA of the CDR3: TGTGCCTGGACTAGCGGAGGGGAGCAGTTCTTC. Its protein product is CAWTSGGEQFF.